This T cell receptor beta chain was sequenced in a study of cytomegalovirus exposure and HLA in healthy donors. In the PCR, 60 Vbeta and 13 Jbeta primers were used. Using immunoSEQ multiplex PCR, the repertoire was profiled, and TCRdb retains in-frame clones only, with some absent. The sample has some 76,000 clones, about nine tenths seen once; the top ten hold just under 2%. Between the trimmed V and J ends, which lost 2 bases and 6 bases, there was a span of 11 bases. The CDR3 is made up of 13 amino acids. In germline, CDR1 is SGDLS, CDR2 YYNGEE. J is TRBJ1-2 and V is TRBV9, with D possibly TRBD1 on 5 matching bases. Sequencing was performed on PBMCs. The receptor was derived from a woman aged 30 to 39 in good health and CMV-seronegative. The CDR3 bases are TGTGCCAGCAGCGTGGGGGGAGGGGATGGCTACACCTTC. This gives the protein CASSVGGGDGYTF.